This T cell receptor delta chain was profiled in a study of Vδ1+ human thymocytes. Study-level results: Thymic TRG and TRD repertoires appeared highly polyclonal, with Gaussian CDR3 length distributions. Thymic delta-chain repertoires held roughly 19% Vdelta2 sequences and few Vdelta3, despite high sort purity.

Sequences come from RNA converted to cDNA by reverse transcription. Pooled V-gene forward primers with one constant-region reverse primer generated the CDR3 amplicons by multiplex PCR. TCRdb redid clone calling on the multiplex PCR reads using CATT. Among over 45,000 delta-chain clones listed, around 15% were seen once. The trim removed 4 bases at V and 0 bases at J, leaving 15 bases unmatched. This CDR3 region has 19 residues. Germline CDR1 is TSWWSYY and CDR2 is QGS. To note about this clone: Its specificity is unknown.

Specimen: Vdelta1+ gamma-delta thymocytes from the thymus. Described subset: FACS-sorted CD3+ TCRalphabeta- TCRVdelta1+ TCRVdelta2- thymocytes. V usage is TRDV1 and J usage is TRDJ1, with 9 bases fitting TRDD2. The TCR was taken from a girl in the first two years of life who had congenital heart surgery. CDR3 sequence reads: CALGGLPSYVLFDTDKLIF. Written as DNA, the CDR3 is TGTGCTCTTGGGGGGTTGCCTTCCTACGTATTATTCGACACCGATAAACTCATCTTT.